The 27 T cell receptor beta chains reported below all come from one sample, sequenced in a study of blood T cells in healthy people across ages. Through a sample-barcoded 5' primer and a J-beta primer mix, a second PCR was run for roughly 6 to 11 cycles. TCRdb re-called the 5' RACE reads through MiXCR, storing one row per CDR3 protein. This table holds roughly 1.9 million distinct CDR3 sequences, approximately 39% found once. Material: blood. These receptors were taken from a human donor in good health.

This chain joins TRBV6-2 or TRBV6-3 and TRBJ2-1; tentatively, D is TRBD1 (6 bases). This CDR3 is 19 amino acids long. V lost 2 bases to trimming and J lost 2 bases, with 22 bases between them. Germline CDR1 MNHEY, CDR2 SVGEGT. CDR3 sequence reads: CASSYDRETGIGAYNEQFF. CDR3 DNA: TGTGCCAGCAGTTACGACCGAGAAACAGGGATCGGCGCCTACAATGAGCAGTTCTTC.

Comment on this clonotype: A much larger clone lies a single base off, so this may be a read error. J is TRBJ1-2 and V is TRBV4-3; TRBD1 agrees at 11 bases. Germline V gives CDR1 LGHNA, CDR2 YSLEER. V lost 0 bases and J lost 10; bases outside the gene matches: 7. CDR3 length equals 15 residues. The CDR3 nucleotides read TGCGCCAGCAGCCAAGAATACGGGACAGGGGGTGACTACACCTTC. Its translation is CASSQEYGTGGDYTF.

This clonotype was detected only a few times. The chain carries TRBV20-1 and TRBJ2-7; D possibly corresponds to TRBD2 (7 bases). Trimming shortened V by 6 bases and J by 1 base, and 16 bases separated the two germline ends. The CDR3 is 14 residues long. The germline gives CDR1 DFQATT, CDR2 SNEGSKA (reference sequence). The CDR3 DNA follows: TGCAGTGCAAAATACGGGGGGCCGTCCTACGAGCAGTACTTC. It translates to CSAKYGGPSYEQYF.

This clonotype was counted between two and nine times. The chain is built from TRBV6-5 and TRBJ2-6, with D unresolved. In germline, CDR1 is MNHEY, CDR2 SVGAGI. Deletions cut 6 bases from V and 7 bases from J, with 16 bases between. The CDR3 loop spans 15 amino acids. DNA of the CDR3: TGTGCCAGCAGCCCCCCGGACGGCATCGCCAACGTCCTGACTTTC. Translation: CASSPPDGIANVLTF.

On this clonotype: One junction end does not reproduce the germline sequence, and a read error may be involved. CDR3 residues: CAGRTPGYDYGYTF. DNA of the CDR3: TGTGCCGGCAGGACCCCGGGGTACGACTATGGCTACACCTTC. The chain carries TRBV6-6 and TRBJ1-2; no clear D gene. Germline V gene data show CDR1 as MNHNY and CDR2 as SVGAGI (reference sequence). The CDR3 runs 14 residues.

A word on this clonotype: The junction and the germline gene differ at one end; a read error may be behind it. The V call is TRBV19, the J call TRBJ1-5; D not resolved. The CDR3 spans 15 residues. CDR1 and CDR2 from the germline V gene are LNHDA and SQIVND (reference sequence). DNA of the CDR3: TGTGCCAGTAGTCTCGGCCCTTCTAGCAATCGGCCCCAGCATTTT. Amino acid sequence: CASSLGPSSNRPQHF.

There are a few counts of this clonotype. The chain combines TRBV6-1 with TRBJ1-1; D is possibly TRBD1 (5 bases). Germline V gene sequence: CDR1 MNHNS, CDR2 SASEGT. The CDR3 runs 12 residues. V gave up 3 bases and J gave up 7 bases, with 9 bases separating them. The DNA for the CDR3 is TGTGCCAGCAGTGACCGGGACGGTGAAGCTTTCTTT. Amino acid sequence: CASSDRDGEAFF.

This clonotype was seen only a few times. The chain links TRBV4-3 to TRBJ1-1; the match to TRBD1 covers 7 bases. This CDR3 is 14 amino acids long. CDR1 LGHNA and CDR2 YSLEER come from the germline V gene. The junction had 5 bases not matched to a gene; V was cut back by 1 base and J by 6 bases. The CDR3 nucleotides read TGCGCCAGCAGCCAAGGAGGACAGGTCGCTGAAGCTTTCTTT. Translated: CASSQGGQVAEAFF.

V and J are TRBV15 and TRBJ2-2; D is uncertain. The CDR3 loop spans 16 amino acids. V was cut by 1 base and J by 0 bases, with 9 bases left in between. CDR1 LNHNV and CDR2 YYDKDF come from the germline V gene (reference sequence). The CDR3 loop is CATSRVRPPNTGELFF. The CDR3 DNA sequence: TGTGCCACCAGCAGAGTACGCCCCCCGAACACCGGGGAGCTGTTTTTT.

This clonotype was seen many times. The rearrangement joins TRBV29-1 to TRBJ2-1, with D uncertain. Trimming removed 5 bases at V and 5 bases at J, with 19 bases between. The CDR3 runs to 15 residues. Germline V gene sequence: CDR1 SQVTM, CDR2 ANQGSEA. CDR3 in DNA: TGCAGCGTTTTAGTGACAATAACTCTAAACAATGAGCAGTTCTTC. Amino acids: CSVLVTITLNNEQFF.

This chain links TRBV7-9 with TRBJ2-4; D is ambiguous. TRBJ2-5 matches the DNA end more closely, so the J call is doubtful. From germline, CDR1 is SEHNR and CDR2 FQNEAQ (reference sequence). CDR3 length equals 12 residues. In nucleotides, the CDR3 is TGTGCCAGCAGCTTTGGAGCAGTGACCCAGTACTTC. Translation gives CASSFGAVTQYF.

This clonotype was detected a few times. The chain carries TRBV29-1 and TRBJ2-4, with unresolved D. Trimming stripped 6 bases from V and 6 bases from J, with 12 bases between. This CDR3 is built from 12 residues. Germline CDR1 SQVTM, CDR2 ANQGSEA. DNA of the CDR3: TGCAGCGTGGGAACAGCAGGAAACATTCAGTACTTC. As protein: CSVGTAGNIQYF.

CDR3 in amino acids: CASSSLHYKQYF. Here the CDR3 DNA reads TGTGCCAGCAGTTCCCTCCATTACAAGCAGTACTTC. The chain has TRBV28 and TRBJ2-7; no clear D. CDR1 and CDR2 from the germline V gene are MDHEN and SYDVKM. The CDR3 contains 12 residues. The V gene lost 4 bases and the J gene lost 8 bases, with 12 bases spanning the gap. The full variable domain, in which reference TRBV28 and TRBJ2-7 provide the parts outside the CDR3, is DVKVTQSSRYLVKRTGEKVFLECVQDMDHENMFWYRQDPGLGLRLIYFSYDVKMKEKGDIPEGYSVSREKKERFSLILESASTNQTSMYLCASSSLHYKQYFGPGTRLTVT.

This clonotype was seen more than once but under ten times. This chain links TRBV12-3 or TRBV12-4 with TRBJ2-7; 7 bases agree with TRBD1. There are 16 residues in the CDR3. Germline trimming cut 4 bases from V and 2 bases from J; bases unmatched to any gene: 11. The CDR3 here is CASSSSPGQLTYEQYF. The CDR3 nucleotides are TGTGCCAGCAGTTCTTCCCCGGGACAGCTAACCTACGAGCAGTACTTC.

This chain links TRBV4-3 with TRBJ2-3; 11 bases are a match to TRBD2. This CDR3 comprises 15 residues. V was clipped by 3 bases and J by 2 bases; unmatched bases: 1. From germline, CDR1 is LGHNA and CDR2 YSLEER. CDR3 in DNA: TGCGCCAGCAGCCAGACTAGCGGGGACACAGATACGCAGTATTTT. Protein sequence: CASSQTSGDTDTQYF.

This clonotype has a handful of counts. The chain recombines TRBV12-3 or TRBV12-4 with TRBJ1-2; D unresolved. The CDR3 is 15 residues long. Trimming cost V 6 bases and J 2 bases, with 16 bases left between them. The DNA for the CDR3 is TGTGCCAGCAGCCCTAACACCGGATCCAACTATGGCTACACCTTC. It specifies CASSPNTGSNYGYTF.

There are a few counts of this clonotype. V usage is TRBV12-5 and J usage is TRBJ2-7; D is undetermined. The V and J ends lost 4 bases and 4 bases respectively, with 11 bases between them. The CDR3 runs to 13 residues. Germline CDR1 and CDR2: LGHNT and FRNRAP. Here the CDR3 reads CASGSSDGYEQYF. In nucleotides, the CDR3 is TGTGCTAGTGGTTCTTCCGACGGGTACGAGCAGTACTTC. Full variable domain (remainder filled in from reference TRBV12-5 and TRBJ2-7): DARVTQTPRHKVTEMGQEVTMRCQPILGHNTVFWYRQTMMQGLELLAYFRNRAPLDDSGMPKDRFSAEMPDATLATLKIQPSEPRDSAVYFCASGSSDGYEQYFGPGTRLTVT.

The chain joins TRBV20-1 to TRBJ1-1, with D perhaps TRBD1 (5 bases). CDR3 length equals 11 residues. Germline values: CDR1 DFQATT, CDR2 SNEGSKA (reference sequence). Between the trimmed V and J ends, which lost 2 bases and 6 bases, there was a span of 7 bases. CDR3 sequence: CSARLGAEAFF. In DNA, the CDR3 is TGCAGTGCTAGATTGGGGGCTGAAGCTTTCTTT.

To note about this clonotype: An end of the junction differs from the germline gene, which may be a read error. The V and J genes are TRBV15 and TRBJ1-1; D gene uncertain. Looked up from germline, CDR1 is LNHNV and CDR2 is YYDKDF (reference sequence). CDR3 length: 15 amino acids. CDR3 sequence reads: CATSRDLNRYTEAFF. The DNA for the CDR3 is TGTGCCACCAGCAGAGATCTTAATCGATACACTGAAGCGTTCTTT.

As concerns this clonotype: A junction end diverges from the germline sequence, so it may reflect a read error. This chain joins TRBV6-5 and TRBJ2-4; D is undetermined. The germline V gene has CDR1 MNHEY and CDR2 SVGAGI. The CDR3 sequence is 16 residues long. CDR3 sequence: CASSYSLVLAKNIQYF. The CDR3 DNA reads TGTGCCAGCAGCTACTCGCTAGTCCTAGCCAAAAACATTCAGTACTTC.

This rearrangement joins TRBV7-2 to TRBJ2-7; 9 bases align to TRBD1. CDR1 and CDR2 from the germline V gene are SGHTA and FQGNSA. J was trimmed by 2 bases and V by 0 bases; bases with no gene match: 2. There are 15 residues in the CDR3. In nucleotides, the CDR3 is TGTACCAGCAGCTTAGCCCGGGACAGGGCCTACGAGCAGTACTTC. It is translated as CTSSLARDRAYEQYF.

Points on this clonotype: An end of the junction does not agree with germline; a read error may underlie this. The chain combines TRBV7-9 with TRBJ1-5, with D perhaps TRBD1 (5 bases). Germline loops: CDR1 SEHNR, CDR2 FQNEAQ (reference sequence). The CDR3 contains 15 residues. The CDR3 bases are TGTACCAGCAGCCCGGGGGGAGATAGCAATCAGCCCCAGCATTTT. Residues: CTSSPGGDSNQPQHF.

Notes on this clonotype: One base away lies a much larger clone, so this may be a sequencing read error. This chain links TRBV12-3 or TRBV12-4 with TRBJ1-2; D is possibly TRBD1 (5 bases). Trimming shortened V by 7 bases and J by 10 bases, and 31 bases separated the two germline ends. This CDR3 has 17 amino acids. The CDR3 nucleotides are TGTGCCAGCACCCTAGGGCGACAGAGCCCCCATAGAGAGGACTACACCTTC. Translated: CASTLGRQSPHREDYTF.

This rearrangement joins TRBV4-3 to TRBJ1-1, with D tentatively TRBD1 (5 bases). Per germline, CDR1 LGHNA and CDR2 YSLEER. Trimming cost V 3 bases and J 0 bases, with 8 bases left between them. The CDR3 is 14 residues long. This CDR3 reads CASSHIGVNTEAFF. The CDR3 bases are TGCGCCAGCAGCCATATAGGGGTGAACACTGAAGCTTTCTTT.

Only a few counts were recorded for this clonotype. V gene TRBV7-6 combines with J gene TRBJ2-1; D call uncertain. Deletions cut 5 bases from V and 0 bases from J, with 11 bases between. CDR3 length: 15 amino acids. The germline CDR1 and CDR2 sequences are SGHVS and FNYEAQ. CDR3 coding DNA: TGTGCCAGCAGCCCATACACAAACTCCTACAATGAGCAGTTCTTC. Translating it yields CASSPYTNSYNEQFF.

This clonotype was counted a few times. CDR3 amino acids: CASSFYRGGVQDEQFF. The CDR3 DNA reads TGTGCCAGCAGCTTCTACAGGGGTGGGGTACAGGATGAGCAGTTCTTC. The rearrangement links TRBV5-6 to TRBJ2-1; 7 bases map to TRBD1. The CDR3 contains 16 residues. In germline, CDR1 is SGHDT, CDR2 YYEEEE. The junction had 13 bases not matched to a gene; V was cut back by 2 bases and J by 8 bases.

This clonotype was found a few times. The chain employs TRBV20-1 and TRBJ1-2; 8 bases align to TRBD1. From germline, CDR1 is DFQATT and CDR2 SNEGSKA (reference sequence). The trim removed 5 bases at V and 3 bases at J, leaving 5 bases unmatched. The CDR3 runs 13 residues. The CDR3 protein is CSAPQGAYYGYTF. CDR3 bases: TGCAGTGCTCCGCAGGGGGCGTACTATGGCTACACCTTC.